One sample yielded the 28 T cell receptor beta chains listed below, sequenced in a study of CD8+ T cells in alopecia areata. Extraction and reverse transcription of RNA yielded cDNA as the sequencing template. Profiling relied on immunoSEQ multiplex PCR, and the TCRdb table lists in-frame clones only, not all of them. In the table there are about 19,000 clones, about 70% of which are singletons. Collected material from alopecia areata patients comprised lesional scalp punch biopsies and peripheral blood. The material was skin, obtained at week 0. The source is a human donor with alopecia areata.

The CDR3 loop is CASSKWTGGPVYGYTF. DNA of the CDR3: TGTGCCAGCAGCAAATGGACAGGGGGCCCTGTCTATGGCTACACCTTC. The chain combines TRBV9 with TRBJ1-2, with 11 bases that match TRBD1. The CDR3 is 16 amino acids. CDR1 and CDR2 (germline): SGDLS, YYNGEE. V trimming: 4 bases; J trimming: 4 bases; junction bases outside the gene matches: 9.

The chain combines TRBV12-5 with TRBJ2-2, with D maybe TRBD2 (5 bases). CDR1 is LGHNT, CDR2 FRNRAP, per germline. The CDR3 has 16 residues. Trimming shortened V by 3 bases and J by 6 bases, and 17 bases separated the two germline ends. The CDR3 loop reads CASGFAMPREAGELFF. In DNA, the CDR3 is TGTGCTAGTGGTTTCGCTATGCCCCGGGAAGCCGGGGAGCTGTTTTTT.

The CDR3 protein is CASGTYFGEQYF. CDR3 DNA: TGTGCCAGCGGGACCTACTTCGGTGAGCAGTACTTC. This chain joins TRBV6-5 and TRBJ2-7, with D perhaps matching TRBD1 or TRBD2 (5 bases each). The ends were cut back, 8 bases at V and 7 bases at J, with 15 bases in the middle. This CDR3 comprises 12 residues. The germline V gene encodes CDR1 MNHEY and CDR2 SVGAGI.

This clone has only a few counts. The same CDR3 also results from other DNA sequences found in this sample. V usage is TRBV7-2 and J usage is TRBJ1-2; 10 bases are a match to TRBD1. The CDR3 runs to 13 residues. The junction had 3 bases not matched to a gene; V was cut back by 6 bases and J by 5 bases. The germline gives CDR1 SGHTA, CDR2 FQGNSA. CDR3 bases: TGTGCCAGCAGTCCGGGACAGGGGTATGGCTACACCTTC. Translation: CASSPGQGYGYTF.

This rearrangement joins TRBV5-8 to TRBJ1-2; D remains unclear. Germline values: CDR1 SGHTS, CDR2 YDEGEE. Trimming cost V 0 bases and J 4 bases, with 13 bases left between them. This CDR3 has 15 residues. CDR3 in DNA: TGTGCCAGCAGCTTGGGTTGGGTATCCATCTATGGCTACACCTTC. This codes for CASSLGWVSIYGYTF. Filled out from reference TRBV5-8 and TRBJ1-2, the complete variable domain reads EAGVTQSPTHLIKTRGQQATLRCSPISGHTSVYWYQQALGLGLQFLLWYDEGEERNRGNFPPRFSGRQFPNYSSELNVNALELEDSALYLCASSLGWVSIYGYTFGSGTRLTVV.

The chain is built from TRBV7-2 and TRBJ1-5; possibly TRBD1 for D (5 bases). V lost 1 base and J lost 3, with 7 bases in between. Germline assignment: CDR1 SGHTA and CDR2 FQGNSA. This CDR3 region has 14 residues. In nucleotides, the CDR3 is TGTGCCAGCAGCTTAGGACAGACCAATCAGCCCCAGCATTTT. This codes for CASSLGQTNQPQHF.

The J gene is TRBJ2-7, the V gene TRBV6-5, with 10 bases matching TRBD2. Trimming took 6 bases from V and 5 from J; bases not matched to a gene: 7. The V gene's germline CDR1 is MNHEY and CDR2 SVGAGI. The CDR3 has 14 residues. The CDR3 DNA sequence: TGTGCCAGCAGCAGCGGGGGGGTGAATAACGAGCAGTACTTC. Translating it yields CASSSGGVNNEQYF.

This clone has only a few counts. The rearrangement links TRBV18 to TRBJ2-4; the D is unclear. The CDR3 totals 15 residues. Trimming stripped 4 bases from V and 0 bases from J, with 10 bases between. Germline V gene sequence: CDR1 KGHSH, CDR2 LQKENI. CDR3 nucleotides: TGTGCCAGCTCACTAGGGTCGCTAGCCAAAAACATTCAGTACTTC. It yields the protein CASSLGSLAKNIQYF. Looking up the rest from reference TRBV18 and TRBJ2-4 gives the full variable domain: NAGVMQNPRHLVRRRGQEARLRCSPMKGHSHVYWYRQLPEEGLKFMVYLQKENIIDESGMPKERFSAEFPKEGPSILRIQQVVRGDSAAYFCASSLGSLAKNIQYFGAGTRLSVL.

This chain joins TRBV11-3 and TRBJ1-2, with D possibly TRBD1 on 6 matching bases. Per the germline V gene, CDR1 is SGHNT and CDR2 is YENEEA. The CDR3 spans 15 residues. V was trimmed by 0 bases and J by 4 bases, leaving 12 bases between them. The CDR3 nucleotides are TGTGCCAGCAGCTTAGAGGTGACAGGACTCTATGGCTACACCTTC. Translation: CASSLEVTGLYGYTF.

The rearrangement uses TRBV5-1 and TRBJ1-6; the match to TRBD1 covers 7 bases. The trim removed 1 base at V and 5 bases at J, leaving 12 bases unmatched. The germline V gene has CDR1 SGHRS and CDR2 YFSETQ. The length of the CDR3 is 18 residues. The CDR3 sequence: CASSLSGQAGIHNSPLHF. The CDR3, as DNA: TGCGCCAGCAGCTTGTCAGGACAGGCCGGTATCCATAATTCACCCCTCCACTTT.

A few counts support this clone. The chain couples TRBV5-6 to TRBJ2-7; D call uncertain. CDR1 is SGHDT and CDR2 is YYEEEE in the germline V gene. V lost 0 bases to trimming and J lost 4 bases, with 5 bases between them. The CDR3 extends over 12 amino acids. The CDR3 sequence: CASSLGYYEQYF. The DNA of the CDR3 is TGTGCCAGCAGCTTGGGGTATTACGAGCAGTACTTC.

The rearrangement uses TRBV4-3 and TRBJ2-4, with D uncertain. Trimming stripped 0 bases from V and 5 bases from J, with 8 bases between. The germline V gene encodes CDR1 LGHNA and CDR2 YSLEER. There are 14 residues in the CDR3. CDR3 DNA sequence: TGCGCCAGCAGCCAAGATTTGGCCCAAAACATTCAGTACTTC. It encodes CASSQDLAQNIQYF.

The gene calls are TRBV2 and TRBJ2-5; TRBD1 is a possible D gene (8 bases). The end of the DNA is better explained by TRBJ2-7, so the J call may be wrong. The CDR3 spans 17 residues. Germline V gives CDR1 SNHLY, CDR2 FYNNEI. CDR3 in DNA: TGTGCCAGCAGAGCACAGGGGGGGCTCCTATTGACCTACGAGCAGTACTTC. Its translation is CASRAQGGLLLTYEQYF.

The chain recombines TRBV23-1 with TRBJ1-2, with a tentative D call TRBD1 (6 bases). TRBV23-1 is sorted into the ORF group, with uncertain function. Trimming stripped 4 bases from V and 6 bases from J, with 15 bases between. CDR3 length equals 14 residues. The CDR3 loop reads CASSPRQAVHGYTF. CDR3 nucleotides: TGCGCCAGCAGTCCCCGACAGGCTGTTCATGGCTACACCTTC.

CDR3 in DNA: TGCGCCAGCAGCCTCGGGACAGGGGGCGCGAGTAAGACCCAGTACTTC. It codes for CASSLGTGGASKTQYF. This chain uses TRBV5-1 with TRBJ2-5, with TRBD1 matching 12 bases. Germline V gives CDR1 SGHRS, CDR2 YFSETQ. Trimming cost V 4 bases and J 6 bases; bases outside gene matches: 10. The CDR3 extends over 16 amino acids.

The chain has TRBV7-8 and TRBJ2-2; 12 bases line up with TRBD2. The V gene end was trimmed by 4 bases and the J gene end by 7 bases; junction bases not matched to a gene: 19. Germline CDR1 SGHVS, CDR2 FQNEAQ. This CDR3 contains 20 residues. CDR3: CASSSKRAGLAGSRGGELFF. The CDR3 region has the DNA TGTGCCAGCAGCTCCAAAAGGGCTGGACTAGCGGGGTCACGGGGCGGGGAGCTGTTTTTT.

The rearrangement joins TRBV21-1 to TRBJ1-1; no check of the table's D call, TRBD1, against the DNA was made. TRBV21-1 is described as a pseudogene. This CDR3 is 17 amino acids long. CDR3 in DNA: TGTGCCAGCAGCCCCCAGCTCGCAGGGTTCCCGAACACTGAAGCTTTCTTT. Amino acids: CASSPQLAGFPNTEAFF.

The sample holds one count of this clone. The chain carries TRBV5-1 and TRBJ2-5, with D hard to call. V gave up 0 bases and J gave up 2 bases, with 8 bases separating them. CDR1 is SGHRS and CDR2 is YFSETQ in the germline V gene. This CDR3 region has 14 residues. The CDR3 loop reads CASSLAAHQETQYF. The CDR3 nucleotides read TGCGCCAGCAGCTTGGCTGCCCATCAAGAGACCCAGTACTTC.

The chain has TRBV9 and TRBJ1-1; D is perhaps TRBD1 (6 bases). V was trimmed by 3 bases and J by 6 bases, leaving 12 bases between them. The CDR3 consists of 13 residues. Germline loops: CDR1 SGDLS, CDR2 YYNGEE. The CDR3 loop reads CASSDGGASEAFF. The CDR3, as DNA: TGTGCCAGCAGCGATGGGGGGGCTTCTGAAGCTTTCTTT.

The genes are TRBV4-1 and TRBJ2-7, with 7 bases matching TRBD2. Germline lookup yields CDR1 MGHRA and CDR2 YSYEKL. After removal of 5 bases from V and 2 bases from J, the junction contained 3 bases not matched to a gene. CDR3 length: 13 residues. CDR3 nucleotide sequence: TGCGCCAGCAGCGTGGGGGGGGCCTACGAGCAGTACTTC. Translating it yields CASSVGGAYEQYF.

The CDR3 sequence is CAWRMGNTEAFF. In DNA form, the CDR3 reads TGTGCCTGGAGGATGGGGAACACTGAAGCTTTCTTT. The rearrangement links TRBV30 to TRBJ1-1, with unresolved D. From germline, CDR1 is GTSNPN and CDR2 SVGIG (reference sequence). CDR3 length equals 12 residues. Trimming shortened V by 3 bases and J by 1 base, and 6 bases separated the two germline ends.

V usage is TRBV29-1 and J usage is TRBJ2-5; perhaps TRBD2 as D (5 bases). V dropped 6 bases and J dropped 4 bases, with 9 bases sitting between them. CDR1 SQVTM and CDR2 ANQGSEA come from the germline V gene. The CDR3 sequence is 11 residues long. Here the CDR3 reads CSVDFPETQYF. CDR3 DNA sequence: TGCAGCGTGGACTTCCCAGAGACCCAGTACTTC.

The chain is built from TRBV2 and TRBJ1-1; D unclear. V shed 7 bases and J shed 4 bases, with 13 bases lying between them. CDR1 and CDR2 from the germline V gene are SNHLY and FYNNEI. CDR3 length: 13 amino acids. CDR3 nucleotides: TGTGCCAGCACCAAAGGGTTTGCCACTGAAGCTTTCTTT. Encoded protein: CASTKGFATEAFF.

This clone was counted once. The gene calls are TRBV4-2 and TRBJ1-1; TRBD1 matches at 7 bases. CDR1 LGHNA and CDR2 YNFKEQ come from the germline V gene. The length of the CDR3 is 15 residues. Trimming at V came to 1 base and at J to 1 base, leaving 3 bases not matched to a gene. CDR3: CASSQVAGGNTEAFF. The DNA for the CDR3 is TGTGCCAGCAGCCAAGTGGCAGGGGGGAACACTGAAGCTTTCTTT.

This clone showed up just once. The chain uses TRBV7-2 and TRBJ2-1; 8 bases map to TRBD2. V lost 5 bases to trimming and J lost 8 bases; unmatched junction nucleotides: 8. The CDR3 runs 14 residues. Germline CDR1 is SGHTA and CDR2 is FQGNSA. DNA for the CDR3: TGTGCCAGCAGCCGACGGGGGGGAGGTGATGAGCAGTTCTTC. This translates into CASSRRGGGDEQFF.

The chain joins TRBV11-2 to TRBJ1-2; D is uncertain. The CDR3 has 15 amino acids. Trimming cost V 3 bases and J 0 bases, with 11 bases left between them. Germline-derived CDR1 and CDR2 are SGHAT and FQNNGV. The chain's CDR3 is CASSFLGSANYGYTF. The CDR3 nucleotides are TGTGCCAGCAGCTTTCTCGGAAGTGCTAACTATGGCTACACCTTC. The complete variable domain, with remaining parts taken from reference TRBV11-2 and TRBJ1-2, reads EAGVAQSPRYKIIEKRQSVAFWCNPISGHATLYWYQQILGQGPKLLIQFQNNGVVDDSQLPKDRFSAERLKGVDSTLKIQPAKLEDSAVYLCASSFLGSANYGYTFGSGTRLTVV.

The rearrangement uses TRBV13 and TRBJ2-1, with 13 bases that match TRBD2. The V gene end was trimmed by 3 bases and the J gene end by 0 bases; junction bases not matched to a gene: 8. The length of the CDR3 is 19 residues. The germline gives CDR1 PRHDT, CDR2 FYEKMQ (reference sequence). The CDR3: CASSLGLAGMLGSYNEQFF. As DNA, the CDR3 is TGTGCCAGCAGCTTGGGACTAGCGGGGATGCTGGGCTCCTACAATGAGCAGTTCTTC.

V usage is TRBV4-2 and J usage is TRBJ1-1, with D uncertain. The length of the CDR3 is 15 residues. Germline V gives CDR1 LGHNA, CDR2 YNFKEQ. V was cut by 1 base and J by 1 base, with 10 bases left in between. CDR3 DNA sequence: TGTGCCAGCAGCCAAGCTGGTCCGGGGAACACTGAAGCTTTCTTT. Translating gives CASSQAGPGNTEAFF.